The entry below gives a single T cell receptor (beta chain) sequence along with its context. The record originates from a study of blood T cell repertoires in COVID-19. The CDR3 consists of 13 residues. Germline V gives CDR1 SGDLS, CDR2 YYNGEE. J was trimmed by 5 bases and V by 3 bases; bases with no gene match: 4. Some clones are missing from TCRdb's copy, which holds only in-frame ones; the method was immunoSEQ multiplex PCR. Of 250,000 to 300,000 clones in the sample, approximately 86% were seen once. J is TRBJ1-2 and V is TRBV9, with 7 bases identical to TRBD1. Input material: peripheral blood. This clonotype originated in a woman in her 70s with COVID-19, enrolled during active disease. The CDR3: CASSEGAGYGYTF. CDR3 DNA sequence: TGTGCCAGCAGCGAGGGGGCCGGGTATGGCTACACCTTC.